The 30 T cell receptor beta chains below come from one sample, sequenced in a study of response to subunit inactivated influenza vaccine. TCRdb independently ran MiXCR on the RT-PCR reads; one entry per CDR3 protein. This sample carries 800,000 or so distinct CDR3 sequences, 21% of them seen once, and the ten largest clones take roughly 10%. The specimen was PBMCs from blood, collected less than 6 days after vaccination. The receptors derive from a man aged 45-60 years who received an inactivated influenza vaccine.

This rearrangement joins TRBV19 to TRBJ2-7, with TRBD2 matching 7 bases. The CDR3 contains 13 residues. Germline assignment: CDR1 LNHDA and CDR2 SQIVND (reference sequence). V was clipped by 3 bases and J by 5 bases; unmatched bases: 4. Here the CDR3 reads CASSIRRGDEQYF. CDR3 nucleotide sequence: TGTGCCAGTAGTATCCGACGGGGGGACGAGCAGTACTTC.

The rearrangement joins TRBV20-1 to TRBJ1-1; TRBD1 matches at 7 bases. After removal of 4 bases from V and 10 bases from J, the junction contained 18 bases not matched to a gene. The CDR3 loop spans 15 amino acids. The germline V gene encodes CDR1 DFQATT and CDR2 SNEGSKA (reference sequence). The CDR3 region is CSATHTRTGVLGAFF. CDR3 sequence (DNA): TGCAGTGCTACCCACACCCGGACAGGCGTTTTAGGAGCTTTCTTT.

The V call is TRBV2, the J call TRBJ2-7; D may match TRBD1 or TRBD2 (5 bases each). The V end was cut by 6 bases, the J end by 3 bases, with 15 bases between. Per the germline V gene, CDR1 is SNHLY and CDR2 is FYNNEI. CDR3 size: 14 residues. The CDR3 here is CASRTWDGDYEQYF. CDR3 nucleotides: TGTGCCAGCAGGACCTGGGACGGAGACTACGAGCAGTACTTC.

The chain is built from TRBV7-2 and TRBJ2-7; a weak D match, TRBD2 (6 bases). CDR1 and CDR2 from the germline V gene are SGHTA and FQGNSA. V dropped 1 base and J dropped 2 bases, with 12 bases sitting between them. The CDR3 loop spans 15 amino acids. The DNA of the CDR3 is TGTGCCAGCAGCTTAGTCGGCGGGACCGCCTACGAGCAGTACTTC. Its translation is CASSLVGGTAYEQYF.

The V and J genes are TRBV20-1 and TRBJ2-5; TRBD2 matches 15 bases. Germline CDR1 is DFQATT and CDR2 is SNEGSKA (reference sequence). The CDR3 has 16 amino acids. CDR3 nucleotide sequence: TGCTGTGGGGGCGGGACTAGCGGGGGGTACACCGAGACCCAGTACTTC. This encodes CCGGGTSGGYTETQYF.

The chain joins TRBV12-3 or TRBV12-4 to TRBJ2-2, with 7 bases that match TRBD2. V gave up 2 bases and J gave up 3 bases; unmatched junction bases: 0. This CDR3 spans 14 amino acids. CDR3 protein: CASSLSGDTGELFF. In DNA, the CDR3 is TGTGCCAGCAGTTTAAGCGGGGACACCGGGGAGCTGTTTTTT.

This clonotype occurred a few times. CDR3: CSVDPGGTKNIQYF. The CDR3 coding sequence is TGCAGCGTTGACCCGGGGGGGACCAAAAACATTCAGTACTTC. The rearrangement links TRBV29-1 to TRBJ2-4, with 8 bases aligning to TRBD2. Germline CDR1 and CDR2: SQVTM and ANQGSEA. The ends lost 3 bases at V and 2 bases at J; junction bases unmatched: 3. The CDR3 consists of 14 residues.

This clonotype was seen only a few times. CDR3 protein: CASTQGVFQETQYF. The CDR3 DNA reads TGTGCCAGCACCCAGGGAGTATTCCAAGAGACCCAGTACTTC. J is TRBJ2-5 and V is TRBV9; D is perhaps TRBD1 or TRBD2 (5 bases each). Germline lookup yields CDR1 SGDLS and CDR2 YYNGEE. Trimming took 6 bases from V and 1 from J, leaving 13 bases between them. The CDR3 spans 14 residues. The full variable domain, completed using reference TRBV9 and TRBJ2-5, is DSGVTQTPKHLITATGQRVTLRCSPRSGDLSVYWYQQSLDQGLQFLIQYYNGEERAKGNILERFSAQQFPDLHSELNLSSLELGDSALYFCASTQGVFQETQYFGPGTRLLVL.

Remarks on this clonotype: Mismatch with germline at one junction end may stem from a read error. This chain uses TRBV5-6 with TRBJ2-3, with D perhaps matching TRBD1 or TRBD2 (5 bases each). This CDR3 is 15 amino acids long. CDR1 and CDR2 (germline): SGHDT, YYEEEE. CDR3 sequence: CAISPGLVCTDTQYF. The DNA of the CDR3 is TGTGCCATCAGCCCGGGGCTAGTCTGCACAGATACGCAGTATTTT.

In this sample, this clonotype turned up a few times. The V gene is TRBV18, the J gene TRBJ2-7; possibly TRBD1 for D (6 bases). CDR3 size: 13 residues. CDR1 is KGHSH and CDR2 is LQKENI in the germline V gene. Trimming left V 10 bases short and J 3 bases short, with 16 bases between. CDR3 DNA: TGTGCCACCCGACAGGAAGGCCTCTACGAGCAGTACTTC. Translated, it gives CATRQEGLYEQYF.

This clonotype was observed a handful of times. This sequence joins TRBV29-1 and TRBJ2-5; TRBD1 agrees at 8 bases. J lost 4 bases, V lost 6 bases, and 7 bases had no gene match. Germline V gene data show CDR1 as SQVTM and CDR2 as ANQGSEA. The CDR3 consists of 13 residues. CDR3 nucleotide sequence: TGCAGCGTCGTGGACAGGGACAGAGAGACCCAGTACTTC. Encoded protein: CSVVDRDRETQYF. Drawing the rest from reference TRBV29-1 and TRBJ2-5, the complete variable domain is SAVISQKPSRDICQRGTSLTIQCQVDSQVTMMFWYRQQPGQSLTLIATANQGSEATYESGFVIDKFPISRPNLTFSTLTVSNMSPEDSSIYLCSVVDRDRETQYFGPGTRLLVL.

The table lists this clonotype with a count of one. The rearrangement links TRBV15 to TRBJ2-1, with D tentatively TRBD1 (6 bases). CDR3 length equals 16 residues. The germline gives CDR1 LNHNV, CDR2 YYDKDF (reference sequence). The ends were cut back, 0 bases at V and 0 bases at J, with 9 bases in the middle. The CDR3 region has the DNA TGTGCCACCAGCAGAGATTGGACAGCCTCCTACAATGAGCAGTTCTTC. Its protein product is CATSRDWTASYNEQFF.

This clonotype was detected a few times. V is TRBV7-8 and J is TRBJ2-7; the D gene is possibly TRBD2 (7 bases). The V gene lost 4 bases and the J gene lost 0 bases, with 22 bases spanning the gap. The CDR3 has 18 amino acids. The germline CDR1 and CDR2 sequences are SGHVS and FQNEAQ. The CDR3: CASSSLPGGGLSSYEQYF. For the CDR3, the DNA is TGTGCCAGCAGCTCGTTACCCGGCGGGGGCCTAAGCTCCTACGAGCAGTACTTC.

The rearrangement joins TRBV10-3 to TRBJ2-3; 8 bases match TRBD2. The germline V gene has CDR1 ENHRY and CDR2 SYGVKD. Unmatched junction bases numbered 2, after V lost 4 bases and J lost 2 bases. The CDR3 loop spans 14 amino acids. The CDR3 DNA follows: TGTGCCATCAGTGCGGGAGGGAACACAGATACGCAGTATTTT. Amino acid sequence: CAISAGGNTDTQYF.

V is TRBV7-2 and J is TRBJ1-4; a possible D gene is TRBD1 (5 bases). The germline V gene has CDR1 SGHTA and CDR2 FQGNSA. The CDR3 is 13 residues long. The ends were cut back, 0 bases at V and 14 bases at J, with 13 bases in the middle. The CDR3 loop reads CASSLAWGERLFF. The CDR3 region has the DNA TGTGCCAGCAGCTTAGCCTGGGGGGAAAGGCTGTTTTTT.

The chain uses TRBV10-3 and TRBJ1-2; a possible D gene is TRBD1 (6 bases). V was shortened by 4 bases and J by 6 bases, with 9 bases between the two germline ends. CDR1 ENHRY and CDR2 SYGVKD come from the germline V gene. This CDR3 is built from 12 residues. CDR3 sequence (DNA): TGTGCCATCAGTGGGTCAGGGGATGGCTACACCTTC. Protein: CAISGSGDGYTF.

This chain links TRBV7-9 with TRBJ2-1; 10 positions match TRBD2. With 6 bases clipped from V and 8 bases from J, the junction kept 4 bases outside the gene matches. Germline CDR1 reads SEHNR; CDR2 reads FQNEAQ (reference sequence). The CDR3 is 13 residues long. The CDR3 loop is CASRGLAGDEQFF. The CDR3 nucleotides are TGTGCCAGCAGGGGCCTAGCGGGGGATGAGCAGTTCTTC. The whole variable domain, filled in from reference TRBV7-9 and TRBJ2-1, reads DTGVSQNPRHKITKRGQNVTFRCDPISEHNRLYWYRQTLGQGPEFLTYFQNEAQLEKSRLLSDRFSAERPKGSFSTLEIQRTEQGDSAMYLCASRGLAGDEQFFGPGTRLTVL.

This clonotype has just a few counts. The J gene is TRBJ1-2, the V gene TRBV5-5, with 8 bases matching TRBD1. Trimming took 3 bases from V and 6 from J; bases not matched to a gene: 1. This CDR3 spans 12 amino acids. From germline, CDR1 is SGHKS and CDR2 YYEKEE (reference sequence). The CDR3 protein is CASSWTGNGYTF. The CDR3 DNA reads as TGTGCCAGCAGCTGGACAGGGAATGGCTACACCTTC.

This rearrangement joins TRBV6-5 to TRBJ2-7; D is ambiguous. In germline, CDR1 is MNHEY, CDR2 SVGAGI. Trimming took off 0 bases at V and 3 bases at J, with 9 bases between the two ends. The CDR3 loop spans 14 amino acids. This CDR3 is CASSYSITDYEQYF. The DNA for the CDR3 is TGTGCCAGCAGTTACTCGATCACGGACTACGAGCAGTACTTC.

This clonotype has more than one count but fewer than ten. The V call is TRBV10-3, the J call TRBJ2-5, with 10 positions matching TRBD1. The length of the CDR3 is 13 residues. CDR1 is ENHRY and CDR2 is SYGVKD in the germline V gene. V lost 8 bases to trimming and J lost 5 bases; unmatched junction nucleotides: 5. The CDR3 here is CAIAPGQGETQYF. The DNA of the CDR3 is TGTGCCATCGCCCCGGGACAGGGGGAGACCCAGTACTTC.

The chain combines TRBV15 with TRBJ1-2; D is unclear. The CDR3 length is 15 residues. Trimming removed 0 bases at V and 4 bases at J, with 12 bases between. In germline, CDR1 is LNHNV, CDR2 YYDKDF (reference sequence). CDR3 residues: CATSRDPGFGYGYTF. CDR3 bases: TGTGCCACCAGCAGAGACCCAGGCTTTGGCTATGGCTACACCTTC.

This clonotype was found a few times. The CDR3 DNA reads TGCAGTGCTACCCAGACTACTAGCGGGGGGGCTGGTGAGCAGTTCTTC. Translation: CSATQTTSGGAGEQFF. The V call is TRBV20-1, the J call TRBJ2-1; 13 nucleotides match TRBD2. Per germline, CDR1 DFQATT and CDR2 SNEGSKA (reference sequence). The CDR3 loop spans 16 amino acids. V trimming: 4 bases; J trimming: 9 bases; junction bases outside the gene matches: 12.

The chain couples TRBV7-9 to TRBJ2-2; D is possibly TRBD1 (6 bases). The CDR3 length is 13 residues. CDR1 and CDR2 from the germline V gene are SEHNR and FQNEAQ (reference sequence). V lost 11 bases to trimming and J lost 0 bases, with 10 bases between them. In nucleotides, the CDR3 is TGTGCCTACTACAGGGCGAACACCGGGGAGCTGTTTTTT. It codes for CAYYRANTGELFF.

This sequence joins TRBV10-3 and TRBJ1-3; no clear D. The CDR3 is made up of 13 amino acids. V lost 10 bases and J 4 bases, leaving 14 bases between the germline ends. CDR1 and CDR2 (germline): ENHRY, SYGVKD. The CDR3 nucleotides are TGTGCCACTCTGGAAGACACCGGAAACACCATATATTTT. This gives the protein CATLEDTGNTIYF.

The CDR3 DNA follows: TGCAGTGCTAGAGATCTTGATACAAGCGGGAGAAAATACGAGCAGTACTTC. Amino acids: CSARDLDTSGRKYEQYF. This chain connects TRBV20-1 to TRBJ2-7, with 8 nucleotides matching TRBD2. V gave up 0 bases and J gave up 4 bases; unmatched junction bases: 14. The CDR3 has 17 residues. In germline, CDR1 is DFQATT, CDR2 SNEGSKA (reference sequence).

The CDR3 coding sequence is TGCGCCAGCTACGGGACACAGAACACTGAAGCTTTCTTT. Protein product: CASYGTQNTEAFF. This sequence joins TRBV5-1 and TRBJ1-1; D is perhaps TRBD1 (6 bases). Germline CDR1 SGHRS, CDR2 YFSETQ. The CDR3 sequence is 13 residues long. Deletions cut 7 bases from V and 1 base from J, with 11 bases between. Filled out from reference TRBV5-1 and TRBJ1-1, the complete variable domain reads KAGVTQTPRYLIKTRGQQVTLSCSPISGHRSVSWYQQTPGQGLQFLFEYFSETQRNKGNFPGRFSGRQFSNSRSEMNVSTLELGDSALYLCASYGTQNTEAFFGQGTRLTVV.

The CDR3 region is CSVSDGLAYEQYF. CDR3 bases: TGCAGTGTCAGTGACGGGCTAGCTTACGAGCAGTACTTC. This chain connects TRBV20-1 to TRBJ2-7; TRBD2 is a possible D gene (5 bases). The CDR3 spans 13 residues. Per the germline V gene, CDR1 is DFQATT and CDR2 is SNEGSKA (reference sequence). Trimming shortened V by 7 bases and J by 4 bases, and 17 bases separated the two germline ends.

This CDR3 reads CASSLSGGVTYEQYF. CDR3 bases: TGTGCCAGCAGCTTATCTGGCGGGGTTACCTACGAGCAGTACTTC. This chain uses TRBV7-2 with TRBJ2-7; D possibly corresponds to TRBD2 (6 bases). The CDR3 is 15 residues long. From germline, CDR1 is SGHTA and CDR2 FQGNSA. V was pared by 2 bases and J by 2 bases, with 13 bases between.

In DNA, the CDR3 is TGCGCCAGCAGCTTGACGGTGGGAGAGCGATTAGCCAAAAACATTCAGTACTTC. Translated, it gives CASSLTVGERLAKNIQYF. V is TRBV5-1 and J is TRBJ2-4; D might be TRBD2 (5 bases). The CDR3 length is 18 residues. Trimming took off 1 base at V and 0 bases at J, with 17 bases between the two ends. CDR1 is SGHRS, CDR2 YFSETQ, per germline.

The chain recombines TRBV4-2 with TRBJ2-1; D could derive from TRBD1 or TRBD2 (5 bases each). CDR3 length: 13 residues. CDR1 LGHNA and CDR2 YNFKEQ come from the germline V gene. V was clipped by 10 bases and J by 7 bases, with 17 bases between them. The CDR3 bases are TGTGCCATCGGCCCCGGGACGCTAAATGAGCAGTTCTTC. Amino acid sequence: CAIGPGTLNEQFF.